Listed here are 19 T cell receptor beta chains from one sample, sequenced in a study of early T cells in non-severe SARS-CoV-2 infection. TCRdb passed the 5' RACE reads through MiXCR, listing each CDR3 protein once. This sample has roughly 69,000 distinct CDR3 sequences, with under 9.5% found just once. The sequenced material came from whole blood. The source of these receptors is an adult who was a healthcare worker with PCR-confirmed SARS-CoV-2 infection or an uninfected control (not recorded which).

This clonotype was picked up many times. V and J are TRBV12-3 or TRBV12-4 and TRBJ2-1; the match to TRBD2 covers 10 bases. The V gene end was trimmed by 8 bases and the J gene end by 5 bases; junction bases not matched to a gene: 3. This CDR3 has 13 amino acids. The CDR3 DNA reads as TGTGCCAGCGGCGGACTAGCGGACAATGAGCAGTTCTTC. Its protein is CASGGLADNEQFF.

This clonotype showed up many times. This chain joins TRBV6-6 and TRBJ2-1; D might be TRBD1 (6 bases). This CDR3 contains 13 residues. Trimming shortened V by 4 bases and J by 10 bases, and 14 bases separated the two germline ends. Germline values: CDR1 MNHNY, CDR2 SVGAGI (reference sequence). For the CDR3, the DNA is TGTGCCAGCAGTTCGAACAGGGACGGCGAGCAGTTCTTC. Translating gives CASSSNRDGEQFF.

The CDR3 DNA follows: TGCAGTGCTAGAGTGGGAGGGGTAACTGAAAAACTGTTTTTT. It codes for CSARVGGVTEKLFF. The chain employs TRBV20-1 and TRBJ1-4, with D possibly TRBD1 on 5 matching bases. V lost 1 base and J lost 7, with 13 bases in between. The CDR3 sequence is 14 residues long. The germline V gene encodes CDR1 DFQATT and CDR2 SNEGSKA (reference sequence).

In its sample, this clonotype was seen a few times. The V and J genes are TRBV13 and TRBJ1-2; unclear D gene. Trimming left V 6 bases short and J 6 bases short, with 23 bases between. Looked up from germline, CDR1 is PRHDT and CDR2 is FYEKMQ (reference sequence). The CDR3 runs to 16 residues. In DNA form, the CDR3 reads TGTGCCAGCAGTCCCGCGGAAAGGTTTTATTTCGATGGCTACACCTTC. Protein: CASSPAERFYFDGYTF.

This clonotype showed up many times. The CDR3 region has the DNA TGTGCCAGCAGCCCTATTCTCTCTGGGGCCAACGTCCTGACTTTC. Its translation: CASSPILSGANVLTF. The chain employs TRBV7-2 and TRBJ2-6, with D unresolved. Germline-derived CDR1 and CDR2 are SGHTA and FQGNSA. This CDR3 is built from 15 residues. Trimming shortened V by 5 bases and J by 0 bases, and 8 bases separated the two germline ends. The full variable domain, with the rest looked up from reference TRBV7-2 and TRBJ2-6, is GAGVSQSPSNKVTEKGKDVELRCDPISGHTALYWYRQSLGQGLEFLIYFQGNSAPDKSGLPSDRFSAERTGGSVSTLTIQRTQQEDSAVYLCASSPILSGANVLTFGAGSRLTVL.

The chain carries TRBV6-5 and TRBJ2-3, with TRBD1 as a possible D gene (6 bases). Trimming left V 7 bases short and J 4 bases short, with 24 bases between. The CDR3 is made up of 17 amino acids. The germline V gene has CDR1 MNHEY and CDR2 SVGAGI. As DNA, the CDR3 is TGTGCCAGCAAGAGCAATGAGGGGGATGTTGTTTCAGATACGCAGTATTTT. It specifies CASKSNEGDVVSDTQYF.

This clonotype has a count of ten or more. This rearrangement joins TRBV11-1 to TRBJ2-7; D may correspond to TRBD1 or TRBD2 (5 bases each). The CDR3 is 12 residues long. Per germline, CDR1 SGHAT and CDR2 FQDESV (reference sequence). The V gene lost 5 bases and the J gene lost 7 bases, with 12 bases spanning the gap. The CDR3 is CASSLGTGEQYF. CDR3 DNA: TGTGCCAGCAGCCTAGGGACGGGGGAGCAGTACTTC.

With respect to this clonotype: One junction end does not reproduce the germline sequence, and a read error may be involved. The J gene is TRBJ2-7, the V gene TRBV5-1; D is perhaps TRBD2 (7 bases). This CDR3 spans 13 amino acids. Looked up from germline, CDR1 is SGHRS and CDR2 is YFSETQ. The CDR3 sequence is CTSSLGGQDEQYF. The CDR3 nucleotides read TGCACCAGCAGCTTGGGGGGGCAGGACGAGCAGTACTTC.

This clonotype was observed at least ten times. CDR3 nucleotides: TGTGCCAGCTCCCGCGAGCTGAACACTGAAGCTTTCTTT. It translates to CASSRELNTEAFF. The rearrangement uses TRBV18 and TRBJ1-1; unclear D gene. This CDR3 comprises 13 residues. V was trimmed by 6 bases and J by 0 bases, leaving 8 bases between them. The V gene's germline CDR1 is KGHSH and CDR2 LQKENI.

This clonotype showed up many times. This rearrangement joins TRBV11-2 to TRBJ2-1; the D is unclear. The V and J ends lost 5 bases and 3 bases respectively, with 8 bases between them. The CDR3 is made up of 13 amino acids. Germline assignment: CDR1 SGHAT and CDR2 FQNNGV. The CDR3 DNA reads TGTGCCAGCAGCAGAAGTGGCTACAATGAGCAGTTCTTC. This gives the protein CASSRSGYNEQFF. Together with reference TRBV11-2 and TRBJ2-1, the CDR3 gives the full variable domain: EAGVAQSPRYKIIEKRQSVAFWCNPISGHATLYWYQQILGQGPKLLIQFQNNGVVDDSQLPKDRFSAERLKGVDSTLKIQPAKLEDSAVYLCASSRSGYNEQFFGPGTRLTVL.

Only a few counts were recorded for this clonotype. The chain carries TRBV20-1 and TRBJ2-1, with D uncertain. The CDR3 is made up of 13 amino acids. The germline V gene has CDR1 DFQATT and CDR2 SNEGSKA (reference sequence). The V gene lost 2 bases and the J gene lost 0 bases, with 5 bases spanning the gap. The CDR3 DNA is TGCAGTGCTAGACCCAGCTCCTACAATGAGCAGTTCTTC. Protein sequence: CSARPSSYNEQFF.

This clonotype was recorded many times. This rearrangement joins TRBV20-1 to TRBJ2-3, with TRBD2 identical over 10 bases. Germline trimming cut 1 base from V and 5 bases from J; bases unmatched to any gene: 0. Germline-derived CDR1 and CDR2 are DFQATT and SNEGSKA (reference sequence). CDR3 length equals 13 residues. CDR3 loop: CSARVAGGDTQYF. The CDR3 DNA reads TGCAGTGCTAGAGTAGCGGGGGGAGATACGCAGTATTTT.

Ten or more counts support this clonotype. The V gene is TRBV29-1, the J gene TRBJ1-1, with 8 positions matching TRBD1. The V segment lost 6 bases and the J segment 4 bases; nucleotides outside the gene matches: 7. This CDR3 comprises 13 residues. CDR1 and CDR2 from the germline V gene are SQVTM and ANQGSEA. The CDR3 coding sequence is TGCAGCGTGGCGGGACAGGTCGGCACTGAAGCTTTCTTT. Its protein product is CSVAGQVGTEAFF.

The chain uses TRBV20-1 and TRBJ2-5, with D possibly TRBD2 on 6 matching bases. V dropped 4 bases and J dropped 2 bases, with 14 bases sitting between them. The germline gives CDR1 DFQATT, CDR2 SNEGSKA (reference sequence). This CDR3 spans 14 amino acids. The CDR3 nucleotides read TGCAGTGCTATAGTTAGCGGCGGACAAGAGACCCAGTACTTC. Its translation is CSAIVSGGQETQYF.

The rearrangement uses TRBV10-3 and TRBJ1-2; 8 bases are a match to TRBD1. There are 14 residues in the CDR3. V was clipped by 1 base and J by 3 bases; unmatched bases: 1. CDR1 ENHRY and CDR2 SYGVKD come from the germline V gene. The CDR3 protein is CAISELDRDYGYTF. The CDR3 coding sequence is TGTGCCATCAGTGAGTTGGACAGGGACTATGGCTACACCTTC.

This clonotype has a handful of counts. V is TRBV28 and J is TRBJ2-3, with 11 bases lining up with TRBD2. There are 17 residues in the CDR3. After removal of 4 bases from V and 5 bases from J, the junction contained 11 bases not matched to a gene. CDR1 is MDHEN, CDR2 SYDVKM, per germline. The CDR3 is CASSYISLAGGQDTQYF. For the CDR3, the DNA is TGTGCCAGCAGTTACATATCTCTAGCGGGGGGCCAAGATACGCAGTATTTT.

V and J are TRBV19 and TRBJ2-1, with TRBD2 matching over 14 bases. Germline V gene lookup returns CDR1 LNHDA and CDR2 SQIVND (reference sequence). This CDR3 is built from 16 residues. V shed 6 bases, J shed 4 bases, and the junction held 5 bases outside the gene matches. The CDR3 nucleotides are TGTGCCAGTAGCCGGACTAGCGGGGGGTTATACAATGAGCAGTTCTTC. Amino acid sequence: CASSRTSGGLYNEQFF.

This clonotype was seen only a few times. The chain couples TRBV20-1 to TRBJ2-1, with D possibly matching TRBD2 (5 bases). Germline lookup yields CDR1 DFQATT and CDR2 SNEGSKA (reference sequence). The CDR3 has 14 residues. The ends were cut back, 5 bases at V and 8 bases at J, with 19 bases in the middle. The CDR3 loop is CSALAWTLFDEQFF. The CDR3 DNA reads as TGCAGTGCTCTAGCATGGACTTTGTTCGATGAGCAGTTCTTC.

This clonotype was picked up many times. This chain links TRBV5-1 with TRBJ2-7; D gene uncertain. The germline V and J ends were trimmed by 0 bases and 0 bases, with 7 bases remaining between them. This CDR3 is 14 amino acids long. Germline CDR1 and CDR2: SGHRS and YFSETQ. Here the CDR3 reads CASSLDDVSYEQYF. The CDR3 coding sequence is TGCGCCAGCAGCTTGGATGACGTCTCCTACGAGCAGTACTTC.